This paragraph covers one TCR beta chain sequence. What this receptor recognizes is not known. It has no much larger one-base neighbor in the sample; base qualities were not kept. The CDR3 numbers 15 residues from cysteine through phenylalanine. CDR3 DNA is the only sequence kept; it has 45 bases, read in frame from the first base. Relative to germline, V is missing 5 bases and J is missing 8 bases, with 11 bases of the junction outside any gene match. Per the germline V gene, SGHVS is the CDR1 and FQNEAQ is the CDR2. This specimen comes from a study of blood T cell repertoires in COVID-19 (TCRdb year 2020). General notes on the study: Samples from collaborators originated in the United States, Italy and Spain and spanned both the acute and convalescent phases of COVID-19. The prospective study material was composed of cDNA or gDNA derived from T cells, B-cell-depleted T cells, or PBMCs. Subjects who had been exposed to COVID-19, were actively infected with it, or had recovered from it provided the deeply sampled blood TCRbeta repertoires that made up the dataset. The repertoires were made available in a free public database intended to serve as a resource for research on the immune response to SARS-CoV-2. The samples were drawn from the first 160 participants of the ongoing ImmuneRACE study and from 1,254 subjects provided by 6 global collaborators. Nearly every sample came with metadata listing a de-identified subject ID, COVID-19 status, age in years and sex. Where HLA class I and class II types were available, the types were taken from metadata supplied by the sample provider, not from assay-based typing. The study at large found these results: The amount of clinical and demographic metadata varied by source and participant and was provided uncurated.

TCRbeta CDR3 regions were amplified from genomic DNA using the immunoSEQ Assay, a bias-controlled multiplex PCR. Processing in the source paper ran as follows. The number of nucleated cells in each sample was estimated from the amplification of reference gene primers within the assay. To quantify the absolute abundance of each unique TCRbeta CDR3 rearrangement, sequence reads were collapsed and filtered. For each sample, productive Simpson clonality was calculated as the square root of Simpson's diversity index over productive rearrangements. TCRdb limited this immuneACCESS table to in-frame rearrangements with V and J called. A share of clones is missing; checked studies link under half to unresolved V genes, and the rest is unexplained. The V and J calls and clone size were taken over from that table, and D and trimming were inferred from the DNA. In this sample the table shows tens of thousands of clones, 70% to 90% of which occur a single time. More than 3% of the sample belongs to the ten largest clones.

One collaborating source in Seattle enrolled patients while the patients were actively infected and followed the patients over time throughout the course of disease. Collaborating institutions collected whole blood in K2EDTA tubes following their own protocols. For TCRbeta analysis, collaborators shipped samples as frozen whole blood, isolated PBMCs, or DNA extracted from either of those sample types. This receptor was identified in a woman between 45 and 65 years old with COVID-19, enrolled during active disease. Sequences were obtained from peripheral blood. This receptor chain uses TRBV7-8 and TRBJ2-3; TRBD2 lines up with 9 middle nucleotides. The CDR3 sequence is CASSTRSGRPVTQYF. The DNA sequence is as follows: TGTGCCAGCAGCACCCGAAGCGGGAGGCCGGTTACGCAGTATTTT.